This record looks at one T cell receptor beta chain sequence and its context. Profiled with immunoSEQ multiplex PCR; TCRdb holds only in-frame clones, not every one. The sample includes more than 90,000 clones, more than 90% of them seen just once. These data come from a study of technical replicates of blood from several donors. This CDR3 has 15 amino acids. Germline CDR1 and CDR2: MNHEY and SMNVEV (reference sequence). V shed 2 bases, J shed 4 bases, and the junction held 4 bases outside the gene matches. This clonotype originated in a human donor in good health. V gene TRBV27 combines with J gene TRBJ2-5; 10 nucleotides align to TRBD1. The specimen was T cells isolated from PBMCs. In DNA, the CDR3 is TGTGCCAGCAGTTTAATAGGACAGGGGGTAGAGACCCAGTACTTC. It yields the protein CASSLIGQGVETQYF.